This TCR beta chain was documented in a study of T cell responses to AZD1222 COVID-19 vaccine. The repertoire was sequenced with immunoSEQ multiplex PCR; TCRdb's copy has only in-frame clones and lacks some. The repertoire includes fewer than 50,000 clones, more than 60% of them detected once, and around 7% sits in the top ten. The J segment lost 5 bases and the V segment lost 5 bases, leaving 9 bases of the junction unmatched. Germline loops: CDR1 MNHEY, CDR2 SVGAGI. This CDR3 contains 15 residues. This receptor was obtained from an adult in good health. The J gene is TRBJ2-7, the V gene TRBV6-5, with 10 bases that match TRBD1. The sample in question was peripheral blood, obtained on day 0 of AZD1222 vaccination. CDR3 sequence reads: CASSRTGGWLDEQYV. For the CDR3, the DNA is TGTGCCAGCAGTAGGACAGGGGGATGGTTGGACGAGCAGTACGTC.